The 21 T cell receptor beta chains listed next were all sequenced from one sample in a study of blood T cell repertoires in COVID-19. Produced via immunoSEQ multiplex PCR; TCRdb's table is partial and in-frame only. The sample shows about 64,000 clones, approximately 86% of them seen only once. The sequenced sample was peripheral blood. Receptor source: a man between 35 and 55 years old with acute or convalescent COVID-19.

This clone showed up just a few times. The genes are TRBV6-5 and TRBJ2-5; D may be TRBD2 (5 bases). Trimming shortened V by 2 bases and J by 5 bases, and 18 bases separated the two germline ends. CDR1 MNHEY and CDR2 SVGAGI come from the germline V gene. The CDR3 is 16 residues long. The CDR3 here is CASSYPTLRGRETQYF. The CDR3 DNA follows: TGTGCCAGCAGTTACCCAACTCTGCGAGGGCGGGAGACCCAGTACTTC.

The chain combines TRBV3-1 (or the pseudogene TRBV3-2) with TRBJ1-1; the D gene is possibly TRBD1 (6 bases). CDR3 length equals 13 residues. CDR1 and CDR2 (germline): LGHDT, YNNKEL (reference sequence). The V gene lost 4 bases and the J gene lost 5 bases, with 11 bases spanning the gap. CDR3 protein: CASSPPGVTEAFF. The CDR3 DNA reads as TGTGCCAGCAGCCCACCAGGGGTAACTGAAGCTTTCTTT.

The genes are TRBV5-8 and TRBJ1-2; the D gene is possibly TRBD1 (5 bases). The germline V gene encodes CDR1 SGHTS and CDR2 YDEGEE. V dropped 0 bases and J dropped 0 bases, with 9 bases sitting between them. The CDR3 runs to 15 residues. The CDR3 sequence: CASSLAGHANYGYTF. Written as DNA, the CDR3 is TGTGCCAGCAGCTTGGCAGGGCATGCTAACTATGGCTACACCTTC. The full variable domain, completed using reference TRBV5-8 and TRBJ1-2, is EAGVTQSPTHLIKTRGQQATLRCSPISGHTSVYWYQQALGLGLQFLLWYDEGEERNRGNFPPRFSGRQFPNYSSELNVNALELEDSALYLCASSLAGHANYGYTFGSGTRLTVV.

The chain has TRBV24-1 and TRBJ2-5; 7 bases map to TRBD1. From germline, CDR1 is KGHDR and CDR2 SFDVKD. J gave up 4 bases and V 2 bases, and 12 bases lay outside the gene matches. This CDR3 has 17 residues. In nucleotides, the CDR3 is TGTGCCACCAGTGATTCTTCAGGGGGTATATTGGGAGAGACCCAGTACTTC. This translates into CATSDSSGGILGETQYF.

The chain recombines TRBV7-3 with TRBJ2-6; no reliable D call. The CDR3 is 17 amino acids. Trimming took off 5 bases at V and 0 bases at J, with 14 bases between the two ends. CDR1 and CDR2 (germline): SGHTA, FQGTGA. The CDR3 coding sequence is TGTGCCAGCAGCCCCTTACGCGGTAGCTCTGGGGCCAACGTCCTGACTTTC. The encoded protein is CASSPLRGSSGANVLTF.

The chain joins TRBV27 to TRBJ1-1; no clear D gene. The V and J ends lost 8 bases and 0 bases respectively, with 16 bases between them. This CDR3 has 15 residues. Germline assignment: CDR1 MNHEY and CDR2 SMNVEV (reference sequence). The CDR3 protein is CASALRYSMNTEAFF. In DNA, the CDR3 is TGTGCCAGCGCGCTTAGGTACAGTATGAACACTGAAGCTTTCTTT.

The sample holds one count of this clone. The gene calls are TRBV5-4 and TRBJ2-5, with D perhaps matching TRBD1 (5 bases). The CDR3 sequence is 14 residues long. The V end was cut by 0 bases, the J end by 5 bases, with 11 bases between. Germline assignment: CDR1 SGHNT and CDR2 YYREEE (reference sequence). For the CDR3, the DNA is TGTGCCAGCAGCTTGGGGGGCCGGGCGGAGACCCAGTACTTC. Translation gives CASSLGGRAETQYF.

This chain joins TRBV19 and TRBJ2-1; 9 bases are shared with TRBD2. Germline values: CDR1 LNHDA, CDR2 SQIVND (reference sequence). V lost 0 bases and J lost 6; bases outside the gene matches: 3. CDR3 size: 15 residues. The CDR3 DNA follows: TGTGCCAGTAGTATAGATCTGACTAGCGGCAATGAGCAGTTCTTC. This sequence encodes CASSIDLTSGNEQFF.

V gene TRBV15 combines with J gene TRBJ1-1, with TRBD1 identical over 8 bases. V lost 1 base and J lost 1; bases outside the gene matches: 5. CDR1 and CDR2 (germline): LNHNV, YYDKDF (reference sequence). The CDR3 runs 16 residues. The CDR3 bases are TGTGCCACCAGCAGAGCGGCGACAGGGGCGAACACTGAAGCTTTCTTT. It yields the protein CATSRAATGANTEAFF.

The chain is built from TRBV4-2 and TRBJ2-3; no clear D gene. V shed 1 base and J shed 2 bases, with 7 bases lying between them. Germline loops: CDR1 LGHNA, CDR2 YNFKEQ. There are 14 residues in the CDR3. CDR3 region: CASSQGANTDTQYF. The DNA for the CDR3 is TGTGCCAGCAGCCAAGGAGCCAACACAGATACGCAGTATTTT.

V usage is TRBV5-5 and J usage is TRBJ2-3; D is perhaps TRBD2 (7 bases). V gave up 1 base and J gave up 2 bases, with 17 bases separating them. The V gene's germline CDR1 is SGHKS and CDR2 YYEKEE (reference sequence). The CDR3 has 17 residues. The CDR3 loop reads CASSLFGGGGVTDTQYF. The CDR3 coding sequence is TGTGCCAGCAGCTTGTTTGGGGGCGGGGGAGTCACAGATACGCAGTATTTT.

The rearrangement joins TRBV7-8 to TRBJ1-5; D gene ambiguous. This CDR3 is 16 amino acids long. Between the trimmed V and J ends, which lost 3 bases and 0 bases, there was a span of 12 bases. CDR1 and CDR2 (germline): SGHVS, FQNEAQ. The CDR3 coding sequence is TGTGCCAGCAGCTTTTGGGAGGGTCATAGCAATCAGCCCCAGCATTTT. Protein: CASSFWEGHSNQPQHF.

CDR3 sequence reads: CASSYMGHGGPNYEQYF. The CDR3 nucleotides read TGTGCCAGCAGTTACATGGGCCACGGGGGGCCCAACTACGAGCAGTACTTC. The chain links TRBV6-2 or TRBV6-3 to TRBJ2-7; TRBD2 might be the D (7 bases). Germline V gene sequence: CDR1 MNHEY, CDR2 SVGEGT. The CDR3 length is 17 residues. V lost 2 bases to trimming and J lost 3 bases, with 20 bases between them.

The rearrangement uses TRBV18 and TRBJ2-7; the D is unclear. Trimming pared 3 bases from V and 2 bases from J, leaving 11 bases between. The CDR3 has 14 residues. Germline assignment: CDR1 KGHSH and CDR2 LQKENI. This CDR3 is CASSPLPRTYEQYF. In DNA, the CDR3 is TGTGCCAGCTCACCTCTCCCTAGGACCTACGAGCAGTACTTC.

This clone has just one count. CDR3 in DNA: TGTGCCAGCAGTAACGGACAGGCCCAGTACTTC. Amino acids: CASSNGQAQYF. The V gene is TRBV6-5, the J gene TRBJ2-7; 7 positions agree with TRBD1. This CDR3 is 11 amino acids long. Germline V gene sequence: CDR1 MNHEY, CDR2 SVGAGI. Losses at the gene ends were 5 bases for V and 10 bases for J; bases not matched to a gene: 5.

The chain employs TRBV3-1 (or the pseudogene TRBV3-2) and TRBJ1-3; unclear D gene. The V gene's germline CDR1 is LGHDT and CDR2 YNNKEL (reference sequence). With 0 bases removed from V and 4 bases from J, the gap between germline ends came to 4 bases. This CDR3 comprises 13 residues. DNA of the CDR3: TGTGCCAGCAGCCAAGACGGGGGAAACACCATATATTTT. This codes for CASSQDGGNTIYF.

The chain links TRBV7-3 to TRBJ1-2; 9 bases fit TRBD1. V shed 5 bases, J shed 5 bases, and the junction held 3 bases outside the gene matches. The CDR3 loop spans 13 amino acids. Germline CDR1 SGHTA, CDR2 FQGTGA. CDR3 protein: CASSPGQGYGYTF. The CDR3 DNA reads TGTGCCAGCAGCCCCGGACAGGGGTATGGCTACACCTTC.

This chain connects TRBV15 to TRBJ2-3; 8 nucleotides match TRBD2. The germline V gene has CDR1 LNHNV and CDR2 YYDKDF (reference sequence). The trim removed 5 bases at V and 5 bases at J, leaving 12 bases unmatched. The CDR3 is 16 residues long. This CDR3 is CATSLQTGGQKDTQYF. CDR3 bases: TGTGCCACCAGCTTACAAACGGGGGGGCAAAAAGATACGCAGTATTTT.

This clone appeared a few times. The rearrangement uses TRBV7-3 and TRBJ2-2, with 8 bases aligning to TRBD2. The germline CDR1 and CDR2 sequences are SGHTA and FQGTGA. With 5 bases clipped from V and 0 bases from J, the junction kept 5 bases outside the gene matches. The CDR3 is made up of 16 amino acids. The CDR3 DNA is TGTGCCAGCAGCAAACGCGGGGGGCCGAACACCGGGGAGCTGTTTTTT. This sequence encodes CASSKRGGPNTGELFF.

V and J are TRBV4-1 and TRBJ2-7, with D maybe TRBD2 (6 bases). The CDR3 loop spans 13 amino acids. Trimming shortened V by 8 bases and J by 0 bases, and 11 bases separated the two germline ends. Germline CDR1 and CDR2: MGHRA and YSYEKL. CDR3 amino acids: CASAGGTSYEQYF. The CDR3 nucleotides are TGCGCCAGCGCGGGCGGGACCTCCTACGAGCAGTACTTC.

The chain combines TRBV3-1 (or the pseudogene TRBV3-2) with TRBJ1-2; D gene ambiguous. Germline CDR1 and CDR2: LGHDT and YNNKEL (reference sequence). The CDR3 has 15 residues. V was cut by 4 bases and J by 3 bases, with 15 bases left in between. DNA for the CDR3: TGTGCCAGCAGCCCTGCCTCGGGAGGAGACTATGGCTACACCTTC. This gives the protein CASSPASGGDYGYTF.